The TCR beta chain described here comes from a study of T cell responses to AZD1222 COVID-19 vaccine. About this clone: The antigen is not known.

This CDR3 contains 13 residues. V was cut by 1 base and J by 9 bases, with 10 bases left in between. The germline CDR1 and CDR2 sequences are MNHNS and SASEGT. Data came from immunoSEQ multiplex PCR; TCRdb stores just in-frame clones and leaves some out. The sample yields 150,000 to 200,000 clones, roughly nine tenths seen once. Study results and limitations: Seropositive at baseline were only a handful of AZD1222 recipients. Repertoire sampling occurred only after the peak T cell response. Reports indicate that nearly half of spike-specific TCRs are directed at unmutated variant regions.

Combined were second doses at about 4 or about 12 weeks. The starting material was peripheral blood, obtained 28 days after the second AZD1222 dose. This chain joins TRBV6-1 and TRBJ2-1; the D gene is possibly TRBD1 (5 bases). This clonotype originated in an adult who received the AZD1222 COVID-19 vaccine. CDR3 sequence (DNA): TGTGCCAGCAGTGAAGGGGGCAGACCTGAGCAGTTCTTC. This gives the protein CASSEGGRPEQFF.